Listed below are T cell receptor beta chains from one sample, sequenced in a study of identical twins. TCRdb passed the 5' RACE reads through MiXCR, listing each CDR3 protein once. The table has over 200,000 distinct CDR3 sequences, 10% to 13% seen once. The sample comprised memory T cells sorted from blood. The receptors were gathered from a man aged 45-65 years in good health. The CDR3 runs from the conserved cysteine through the conserved F or W. D genes are given only for firm matches. Rows give clone size only sometimes, using once, few, many, or a class for an expanded clone.

J,D,size,V,DNA,CDR3
TRBJ2-1,TRBD1,few,TRBV9,TGTGCCAGCAGCGTAGGTTACAGGGGGTTTAGGGTTGGGAATGAGCAGTTCTTC,CASSVGYRGFRVGNEQFF
TRBJ2-5,TRBD1,many,TRBV11-1,TGTGCCAGCAGCTCCTTACCCGGGACAGGGGGCTTAAGAAAGAATCAAGAGACCCAGTACTTC,CASSSLPGTGGLRKNQETQYF
TRBJ2-3,TRBD1,few,TRBV3-1,TGTGCCAGCAGTGACAGGGAATATAGCACAGATACGCAGTATTTT,CASSDREYSTDTQYF
TRBJ2-1,TRBD2,many,TRBV5-1,TGCGCCAGCAGCTTTCAGGCTAGCGGGGCGTACAATGAGCAGTTCTTC,CASSFQASGAYNEQFF
TRBJ2-7,.,few,TRBV20-1,TGCAGTGCTAGAGGGGGTAGCGACCACGAGCAGTACTTC,CSARGGSDHEQYF
TRBJ1-2,.,many,TRBV5-1,TGCGCCAGCAGGGGAGTGACAGTCGCGGGTTCTGGCTACACCTTC,CASRGVTVAGSGYTF
TRBJ1-1,.,.,TRBV20-1,TGCAGTGCTTTGTGGGGGGCGAACACTGAAGCTTTCTTT,CSALWGANTEAFF
TRBJ2-5,TRBD2,.,TRBV6-2/TRBV6-3,TGTGCCAGCAGTTATCCGGTGGGGCTAGCGGGAGAAGCTGTAGAGACCCAGTACTTC,CASSYPVGLAGEAVETQYF
TRBJ2-7,TRBD2,many,TRBV6-2/TRBV6-3,TGTGCCAGCGGTAGGACTAGCGCCTACGAGCAGTACTTC,CASGRTSAYEQYF
TRBJ2-7,.,many,TRBV11-2,TGTGCCAGCAGCTTAGGGGGCCTGGACTCCTACGAGCAGTACTTC,CASSLGGLDSYEQYF
TRBJ2-5,.,.,TRBV5-1,TGCGCCAGCAGCTTGGCCAGGGCCGGCCAAGAGACCCAGTACTTC,CASSLARAGQETQYF
TRBJ2-7,.,.,TRBV6-5,TGTGCCAGCAGTTACTCGCTTCACTCTTCCTACGAGCAGTACTTC,CASSYSLHSSYEQYF
TRBJ2-1,.,many,TRBV20-1,TGCAGTGCTAGTATACCCTCCTACAATGAGCAGTTCTTC,CSASIPSYNEQFF
TRBJ2-4,TRBD2,many,TRBV24-1,TGTGCCACCAGTGATTCGGAAGCGGGAGGGCCCAACATTCAGTACTTC,CATSDSEAGGPNIQYF
TRBJ2-4,TRBD1,few,TRBV28,TGTGCCAGCAGTTTCTCAGGACAGGTCGACAAAAACATTCAGTACTTC,CASSFSGQVDKNIQYF
TRBJ1-2,.,many,TRBV20-1,TGCAGTGCTAGATCCTTCGGGGGCTACACCTTC,CSARSFGGYTF
TRBJ2-1,TRBD2,many,TRBV28,TGTGCCAGCAGTACCCTGACTAGCGGGAGCTACAATGAGCAGTTCTTC,CASSTLTSGSYNEQFF
TRBJ2-3,.,many,TRBV11-3,TGTGCCAGCAGCTTTCCAGGGAGAGATACGCAGTATTTT,CASSFPGRDTQYF
TRBJ2-7,TRBD1,.,TRBV12-3/TRBV12-4,TGTGCCAGCAGCCCCGGGACAGGGAACAACGAGCAGTACTTC,CASSPGTGNNEQYF
TRBJ2-1,.,many,TRBV20-1,TGCAGTGCTAGAGTTATAGCTCTCGCCGACGGCTACAATGAGCAGTTCTTC,CSARVIALADGYNEQFF
TRBJ2-1,TRBD1,.,TRBV25-1,TGTGCCAGCAGTGACTCGGGACAGCTCAATGAGCAGTTCTTC,CASSDSGQLNEQFF
TRBJ2-3,.,few,TRBV11-2,TGTGCCAGCAGCTTATTCGGGACGCCGCAGTATTTT,CASSLFGTPQYF
TRBJ2-7,TRBD1,few,TRBV20-1,TGCAGTGCTAGACTGAGGACAGGGTGGTCCTACGAGCAGTACTTC,CSARLRTGWSYEQYF
TRBJ2-5,.,many,TRBV2,TGTGCCAGCAGTGGAGACTACCTACAAGAGACCCAGTACTTC,CASSGDYLQETQYF
TRBJ2-1,.,many,TRBV24-1,TGTGCCACCAGTGACCCCTCCCTCGATGAGCAGTTCTTC,CATSDPSLDEQFF
TRBJ1-2,TRBD1,.,TRBV29-1,TGCAGCGTCACCGGGACAGGGGACCCTCGGGGCTACACCTTC,CSVTGTGDPRGYTF
TRBJ1-5,.,.,TRBV6-2/TRBV6-3,TGTGCCAGCAGTTACTGGCAGGGCCCCTTGGCCCAGCATTTT,CASSYWQGPLAQHF
TRBJ2-7,TRBD1,.,TRBV7-6,TGTGCCAGCAGCGCGGGACAGGGCTCCTACGAGCAGTACTTC,CASSAGQGSYEQYF
TRBJ2-3,TRBD2,many,TRBV18,TGTGCCAGCTCACTAGCGGGGGCCCTCACAGATACGCAGTATTTT,CASSLAGALTDTQYF
TRBJ2-7,.,.,TRBV13,TGTGCCAGCAGCTTTACACTAGCTGGAACCTACGAGCAGTACTTC,CASSFTLAGTYEQYF
TRBJ2-2,TRBD1,few,TRBV18,TGTGCCAGCTCACGACAGGGGGCTATCACCGGGGAGCTGTTTTTT,CASSRQGAITGELFF
TRBJ2-3,TRBD2,few,TRBV4-3,TGCGCCAGCAGCCAAGTAGCTAGCGGGGGGGTAGATACGCAGTATTTT,CASSQVASGGVDTQYF
TRBJ2-7,TRBD1,many,TRBV12-3/TRBV12-4,TGTGCCAGCAGCCGCCGACAGGGGAGTTCCTACGAGCAGTACTTC,CASSRRQGSSYEQYF
TRBJ2-7,TRBD2,many,TRBV7-9,TGTGCCAGCAGCTTAGGTGGGACTAGCTCCTACGAGCAGTACTTC,CASSLGGTSSYEQYF
TRBJ2-7,TRBD1,.,TRBV7-6,TGTGCCAGCAGCTCCCGGGACAGGAACGAGCAGTACTTC,CASSSRDRNEQYF
TRBJ2-1,TRBD2,many,TRBV5-1,TGCGCCAGCAGCATGGGACTAGCGGTAGACAATGAGCAGTTCTTC,CASSMGLAVDNEQFF
TRBJ2-5,.,many,TRBV5-1,TGCGCCAGCAGCTTGGAGGCAGGGAGGAAGACCCAGTACTTC,CASSLEAGRKTQYF
TRBJ1-2,.,few,TRBV18,TGTGCCAGCTCATCAAATACGCAGGACTATGGCTACACCTTC,CASSSNTQDYGYTF
TRBJ1-2,TRBD1,.,TRBV28,TGTGCCAGCAGTTGGTCAGGGGGCGCGGCTGGCTACACCTTC,CASSWSGGAAGYTF
TRBJ2-5,TRBD2,many,TRBV2,TGTGCCAGCAGCCCGGGACTAGCGGGTCTTGAGACCCAGTACTTC,CASSPGLAGLETQYF
TRBJ1-2,TRBD1,.,TRBV6-2/TRBV6-3,TGTGCCAGCAGCTCCGCGGGACAGGGTGGAGGCTACACCTTC,CASSSAGQGGGYTF
TRBJ1-2,TRBD1,.,TRBV4-1,TGCGCCAGCAGCCAGGCCGAGGGGGCCTCCACCTATGGCTACACCTTC,CASSQAEGASTYGYTF
TRBJ1-1,.,many,TRBV15,TGTGCCACCAGCAGAGATTGGACAGAGGGACGGAACACTGAAGCTTTCTTT,CATSRDWTEGRNTEAFF
TRBJ2-5,TRBD1,.,TRBV30,TGTGCCTGGAGCCCGGGAAGGGGGCCGGTGGTAGAGACCCAGTACTTC,CAWSPGRGPVVETQYF
TRBJ2-5,TRBD1,.,TRBV7-9,TGTGCCAGCAGCCCGGGAGGGACAGGGGCACACCAAGAGACCCAGTACTTC,CASSPGGTGAHQETQYF
TRBJ2-2,TRBD2,many,TRBV27,TGTGCCAGCAAGGGGCTCTCCGGGACTAGCGCGGGTACCGGGGAGCTGTTTTTT,CASKGLSGTSAGTGELFF
TRBJ2-6,.,few,TRBV2,TGTGCCAGCAGGGAACTAAGCTCTGGGGCCAACGTCCTGACTTTC,CASRELSSGANVLTF
TRBJ2-3,TRBD2,few,TRBV7-2,TGTGCCAGCAGCGCCGGGGGACTAGCGGGGACAGATACGCAGTATTTT,CASSAGGLAGTDTQYF
TRBJ2-5,.,many,TRBV18,TGTGCCAGCTCACAGGACCGTCAAGAGACCCAGTACTTC,CASSQDRQETQYF
TRBJ1-2,.,few,TRBV28,TGTGCCAGCAGAGAAATGGGGGAAGCTAACTATGGCTACACCTTC,CASREMGEANYGYTF
TRBJ2-3,.,.,TRBV9,TGTGCCAGCAGCGCCCACCACAACACAGATACGCAGTATTTT,CASSAHHNTDTQYF
TRBJ2-7,.,many,TRBV6-1,TGTGCCAGCAGGACCGGACATTCCTCCTACGAGCAGTACTTC,CASRTGHSSYEQYF
TRBJ2-5,.,.,TRBV5-1,TGCGCCAGCAGCTTGGCCGCTAGTACAGTGCGAGAGACCCAGTACTTC,CASSLAASTVRETQYF
TRBJ1-6,.,.,TRBV20-1,TGCAGTGCTAGTCCGGGGGCTAGGAATTCACCCCTCCACTTT,CSASPGARNSPLHF
TRBJ1-5,.,.,TRBV2,TGTGCCAGCATTGGGCAGGCCAATCAGCCCCAGCATTTT,CASIGQANQPQHF